This record looks at one T cell receptor (beta chain) sequence and its context. Authors' methods: Amplification of reference gene primers was used by the study to estimate nucleated cell counts. Assay used: immunoSEQ multiplex PCR; TCRdb lists only in-frame clones, some missing. V, J and clone size were drawn from that table, and D and trimming were deduced from the DNA. The sample contains hundreds of thousands of clones, 86% of which appear only once. This sample stems from a study of blood T cell repertoires in COVID-19. This clonotype was obtained from a woman between 65 and 79 years old with COVID-19, enrolled during active disease. Sequencing was performed on peripheral blood.

The CDR3 sequence is CSVLTGGSTGELFF. The CDR3 bases are TGCAGCGTATTGACAGGGGGGAGTACCGGGGAGCTGTTTTTT. The chain joins TRBV29-1 to TRBJ2-2, with 9 nucleotides matching TRBD1. V gave up 6 bases and J gave up 5 bases; unmatched junction bases: 7. The V gene's germline CDR1 is SQVTM and CDR2 ANQGSEA. This CDR3 is 14 amino acids long.